This T cell receptor beta chain derives from a study of neurological immune-mediated disorders. Overall study findings and caveats: A possible signature was seen in one related-CDR3 cluster, into which phylogenetic grouping placed the repertoires of 18 of 34 multiple sclerosis patients. The greatest TCR clonal expansion appeared in HTLV-1-associated myelopathy and the smallest, falling below healthy controls, in multiple sclerosis.

The making of cDNA relied on 5'RACE with 10-nucleotide random UMIs. Using its own MiXCR run on the 5' RACE reads, TCRdb lists one record per CDR3 protein. The sample carries more than 8,000 distinct CDR3 sequences, 20% to 25% recorded once. This clonotype was observed many times. Its cognate antigen is unknown. This CDR3 is 14 amino acids long. Germline trimming cut 5 bases from V and 4 bases from J; bases unmatched to any gene: 7. Per germline, CDR1 DFQATT and CDR2 SNEGSKA (reference sequence). The sequencing input was CD8+ T cells from blood. The rearrangement links TRBV20-1 to TRBJ2-4; 8 nucleotides align to TRBD1. The sequence was obtained from a woman aged 35 to 49 with multiple sclerosis. This CDR3 is CSALPTGEKNIQYF. CDR3 bases: TGCAGTGCTTTACCGACAGGGGAAAAAAACATTCAGTACTTC.